This TCR beta chain was identified during a study of cytomegalovirus exposure and HLA in healthy donors. Details on this clone: Its antigen is currently unknown.

The length of the CDR3 is 13 residues. V lost 3 bases and J 3 bases, leaving 8 bases between the germline ends. The germline gives CDR1 WNHNN, CDR2 SYGVQD (reference sequence). Points from the study as a whole: Earlier findings revealed that most TCR beta V segments proved productive either about 87% or about 30% of the time. In a later analysis, V- and J-gene trimming of beta chains associated with a DCLRE1C missense variant, replicated independently. In vitro data verified three CMV-associated chains as specific for CMV antigens.

13 Jbeta primers and 60 Vbeta primers were used for the PCR. Here immunoSEQ multiplex PCR was the method, and the copy in TCRdb shows in-frame clones only, minus some. Found here are 250,000 to 300,000 clones, around 90% of them singletons; the top ten hold approximately 1.5%. The J gene is TRBJ1-1, the V gene TRBV10-1; no definite D call. This sequence was found in a girl aged 2 to 9 in good health and CMV-seronegative. Sequences were obtained from PBMCs. The CDR3 protein is CASSDARDTEAFF. The CDR3 DNA reads TGCGCCAGCAGTGACGCGAGGGACACTGAAGCTTTCTTT.